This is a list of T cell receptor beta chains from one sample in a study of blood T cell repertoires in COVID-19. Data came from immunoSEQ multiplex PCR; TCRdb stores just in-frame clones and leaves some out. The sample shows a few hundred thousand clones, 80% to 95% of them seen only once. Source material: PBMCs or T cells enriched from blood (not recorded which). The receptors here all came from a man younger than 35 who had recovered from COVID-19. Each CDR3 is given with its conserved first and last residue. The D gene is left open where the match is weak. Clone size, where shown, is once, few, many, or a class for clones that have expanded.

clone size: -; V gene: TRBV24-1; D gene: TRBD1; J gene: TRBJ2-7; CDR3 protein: CATSVTGGSYEQYF; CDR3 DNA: TGTGCCACCAGTGTAACAGGGGGCTCCTACGAGCAGTACTTC
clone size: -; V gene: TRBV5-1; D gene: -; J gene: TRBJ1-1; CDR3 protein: CASSLGDTMNTEAFF; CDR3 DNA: TGCGCCAGCAGCTTAGGGGACACCATGAACACTGAAGCTTTCTTT
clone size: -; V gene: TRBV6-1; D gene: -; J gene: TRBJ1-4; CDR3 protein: CASSETGSTTNEKLFF; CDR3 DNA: TGTGCCAGCAGTGAAACAGGGAGCACGACTAATGAAAAACTGTTTTTT
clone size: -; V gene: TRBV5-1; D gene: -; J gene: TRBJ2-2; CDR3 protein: CASSADRNTGELFF; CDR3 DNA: TGCGCCAGCAGCGCGGACAGGAACACCGGGGAGCTGTTTTTT
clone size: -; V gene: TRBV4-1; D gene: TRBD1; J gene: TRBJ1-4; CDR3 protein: CASAYVLGTGLEKLFF; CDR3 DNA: TGCGCCAGCGCCTATGTGTTAGGGACAGGGCTCGAAAAACTGTTTTTT
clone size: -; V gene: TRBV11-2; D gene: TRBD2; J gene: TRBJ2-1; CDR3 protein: CASSFSGRRYNEQFF; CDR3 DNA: TGTGCCAGCAGCTTTAGCGGGAGGAGATACAATGAGCAGTTCTTC
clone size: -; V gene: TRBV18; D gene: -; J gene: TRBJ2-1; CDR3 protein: CASSPFRDFNEQFF; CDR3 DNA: TGTGCCAGCTCACCGTTTCGGGATTTCAATGAGCAGTTCTTC
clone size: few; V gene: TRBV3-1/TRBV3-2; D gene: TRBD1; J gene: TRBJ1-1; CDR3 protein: CASSQVAGGTEAFF; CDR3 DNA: TGTGCCAGCAGCCAAGTCGCAGGGGGCACTGAAGCTTTCTTT
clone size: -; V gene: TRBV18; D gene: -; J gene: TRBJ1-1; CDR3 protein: CASSPPYLNTEAFF; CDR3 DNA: TGTGCCAGCTCACCACCGTATCTGAACACTGAAGCTTTCTTT
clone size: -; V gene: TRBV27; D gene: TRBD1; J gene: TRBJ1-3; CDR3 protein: CASSPTPGQNSGNTIYF; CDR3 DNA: TGTGCCAGCAGCCCGACCCCGGGACAGAACTCTGGAAACACCATATATTTT
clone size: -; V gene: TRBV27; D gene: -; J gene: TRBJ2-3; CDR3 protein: CASSSFRGDTQYF; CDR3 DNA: TGTGCCAGCAGTTCCTTCAGGGGTGATACGCAGTATTTT
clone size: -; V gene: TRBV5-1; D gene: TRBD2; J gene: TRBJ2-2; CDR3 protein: CASSSGLPSTGELFF; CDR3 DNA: TGCGCCAGCAGCTCGGGACTACCGAGTACCGGGGAGCTGTTTTTT
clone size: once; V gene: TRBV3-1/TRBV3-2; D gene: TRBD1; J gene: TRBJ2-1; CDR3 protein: CASSQEVGTGGVNEQFF; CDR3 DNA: TGTGCCAGCAGCCAAGAGGTCGGGACAGGGGGAGTCAATGAGCAGTTCTTC
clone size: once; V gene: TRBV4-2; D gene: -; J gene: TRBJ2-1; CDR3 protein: CASSQDLGYNEQFF; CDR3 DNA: TGTGCCAGCAGCCAAGATCTCGGGTACAATGAGCAGTTCTTC
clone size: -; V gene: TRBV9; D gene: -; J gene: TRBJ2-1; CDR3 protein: CASSVGSDINNEQFF; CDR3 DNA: TGTGCCAGCAGCGTAGGATCCGACATAAACAATGAGCAGTTCTTC
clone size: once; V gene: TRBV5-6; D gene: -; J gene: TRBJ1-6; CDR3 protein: CASSGRRVGNSPLHF; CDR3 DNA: TGTGCCAGCAGCGGGAGAAGGGTCGGTAATTCACCCCTCCACTTT
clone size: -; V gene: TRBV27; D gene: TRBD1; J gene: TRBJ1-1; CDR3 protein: CASSLFGTGATEAFF; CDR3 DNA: TGTGCCAGCAGTTTATTCGGGACAGGGGCAACTGAAGCTTTCTTT
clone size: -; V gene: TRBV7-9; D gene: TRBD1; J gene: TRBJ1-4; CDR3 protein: CASSELLTGDSEKLFF; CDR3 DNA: TGTGCCAGCAGCGAACTCCTGACAGGGGATAGCGAAAAACTGTTTTTT
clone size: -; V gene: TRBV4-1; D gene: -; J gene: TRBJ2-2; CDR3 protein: CASSQPTSTGELFF; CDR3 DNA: TGCGCCAGCAGCCAACCTACTAGTACCGGGGAGCTGTTTTTT
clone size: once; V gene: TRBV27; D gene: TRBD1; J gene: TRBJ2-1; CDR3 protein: CASTRQGSYNEQFF; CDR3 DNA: TGTGCCAGCACCAGACAGGGCTCCTACAATGAGCAGTTCTTC
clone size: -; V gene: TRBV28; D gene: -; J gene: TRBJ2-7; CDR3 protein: CARPTDEGSYEQYF; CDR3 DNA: TGTGCCAGACCGACGGATGAGGGATCCTACGAGCAGTACTTC
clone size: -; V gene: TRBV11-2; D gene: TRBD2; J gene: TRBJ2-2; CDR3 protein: CASSLLAGTNTGELFF; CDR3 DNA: TGTGCCAGCAGCTTGTTAGCGGGGACGAACACCGGGGAGCTGTTTTTT
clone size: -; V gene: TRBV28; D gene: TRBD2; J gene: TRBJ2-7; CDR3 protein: CASFGTSGSRYYEQYF; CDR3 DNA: TGTGCCAGCTTTGGTACTAGCGGGTCGAGATACTACGAGCAGTACTTC
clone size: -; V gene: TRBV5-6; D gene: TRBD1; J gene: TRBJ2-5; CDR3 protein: CASRAGTGRTQYF; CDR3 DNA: TGTGCCAGCAGGGCCGGGACAGGGAGGACCCAGTACTTC
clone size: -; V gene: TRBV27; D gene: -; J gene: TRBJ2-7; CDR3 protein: CASSLLGAVSHEQYF; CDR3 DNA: TGTGCCAGCAGTTTACTAGGGGCGGTGTCCCACGAGCAGTACTTC
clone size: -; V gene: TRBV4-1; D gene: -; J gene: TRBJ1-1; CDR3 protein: CASSQASKAGTEAFF; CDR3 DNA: TGCGCCAGCAGCCAAGCAAGTAAAGCTGGCACTGAAGCTTTCTTT
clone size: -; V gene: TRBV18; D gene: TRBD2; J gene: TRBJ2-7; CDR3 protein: CASSDLPGLAGEQYF; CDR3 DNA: TGTGCCAGCTCAGACTTACCGGGACTAGCAGGCGAGCAGTACTTC
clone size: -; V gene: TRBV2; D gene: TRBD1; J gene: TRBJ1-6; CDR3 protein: CASRVQGARYNSPLHF; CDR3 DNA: TGTGCCAGCAGAGTACAGGGGGCAAGATATAATTCACCCCTCCACTTT
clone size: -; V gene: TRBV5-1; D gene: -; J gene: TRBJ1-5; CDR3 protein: CASSLGPDSPQHF; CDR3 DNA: TGCGCCAGCAGCTTGGGACCCGACAGCCCCCAGCATTTT
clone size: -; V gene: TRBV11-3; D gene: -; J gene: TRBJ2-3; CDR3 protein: CASSSLGTRHTQYF; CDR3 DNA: TGTGCCAGCAGCTCCCTAGGGACAAGACATACGCAGTATTTT
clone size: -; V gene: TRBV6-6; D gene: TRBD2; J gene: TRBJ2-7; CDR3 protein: CATSRYGGSSYEQYF; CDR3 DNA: TGTGCCACCTCCCGGTACGGCGGGAGCTCCTACGAGCAGTACTTC
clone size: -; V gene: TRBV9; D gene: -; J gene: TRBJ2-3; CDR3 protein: CASSERTVSSLGTQYF; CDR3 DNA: TGTGCCAGCAGCGAAAGAACAGTGTCGTCTTTGGGTACGCAGTATTTT
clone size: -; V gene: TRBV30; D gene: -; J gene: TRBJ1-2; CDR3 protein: CAWSGADYGYTF; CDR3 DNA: TGTGCCTGGAGTGGGGCAGACTATGGCTACACCTTC
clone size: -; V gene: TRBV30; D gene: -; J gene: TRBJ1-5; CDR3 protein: CAWRRGPTYSNQPQHF; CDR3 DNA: TGTGCCTGGAGAAGAGGCCCGACTTATAGCAATCAGCCCCAGCATTTT
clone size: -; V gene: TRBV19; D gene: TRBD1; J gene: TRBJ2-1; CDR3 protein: CASSRGTGSYNEQFF; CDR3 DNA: TGTGCCAGTAGTAGAGGGACAGGATCCTACAATGAGCAGTTCTTC
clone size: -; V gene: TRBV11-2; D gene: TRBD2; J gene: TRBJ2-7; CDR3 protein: CASSQTSGGLYEQYF; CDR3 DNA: TGTGCCAGCAGCCAGACTAGCGGGGGCCTCTACGAGCAGTACTTC
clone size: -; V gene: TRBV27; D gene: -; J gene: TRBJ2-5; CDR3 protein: CASSSTRETQYF; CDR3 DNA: TGTGCCAGCAGTTCAACTAGGGAGACCCAGTACTTC
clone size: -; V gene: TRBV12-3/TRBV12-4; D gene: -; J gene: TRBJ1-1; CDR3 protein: CASSPLGGAEAFF; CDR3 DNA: TGTGCCAGCAGCCCCTTGGGGGGGGCTGAAGCTTTCTTT
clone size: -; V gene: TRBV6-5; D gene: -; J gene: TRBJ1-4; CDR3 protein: CASSLQAVNEKLFF; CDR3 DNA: TGTGCCAGCAGTTTGCAAGCGGTGAATGAAAAACTGTTTTTT